Sequencing of this T cell receptor (beta chain) was carried out in a study of cytomegalovirus exposure and HLA in healthy donors. Regarding the study as a whole: Most of the TCR beta V segments (in an earlier analysis) were productive either about 90% or about 30% of the time.

Regarding this clone: Antigen: not known.

The CDR3 is 15 residues long. V lost 0 bases and J lost 3, with 9 bases in between. Germline CDR1 KGHSH, CDR2 LQKENI. 60 Vbeta and 13 Jbeta primers were used in PCR. Sequenced by immunoSEQ multiplex PCR; TCRdb stores in-frame clones only, minus some. The sample yields about 130,000 clones, nearly 85% seen once. The V and J genes are TRBV18 and TRBJ1-5, with TRBD1 as a possible D gene (5 bases). The sample consisted of PBMCs. The clonotype comes from a boy aged 10-17 years in good health and CMV-seronegative. The CDR3 region is CASSPPGRVNQPQHF. CDR3 in DNA: TGTGCCAGCTCACCACCGGGCAGGGTCAATCAGCCCCAGCATTTT.